This is a list of T cell receptor beta chains from one sample in a study of blood T cell repertoires in COVID-19. Repertoires were generated with immunoSEQ multiplex PCR, while TCRdb's copy carries only in-frame clones and drops some. This sample yields around 97,000 clones, of which about 80% are seen a single time; approximately 12% belongs to the top ten. Sequencing was performed on peripheral blood. These receptors originate from a human donor in a cohort sampled during active or convalescent COVID-19. Both conserved end residues are part of each CDR3. D genes are given only for firm matches. Only part of the rows carry a size: once, few, many, or a class if the clone is expanded.

V gene: TRBV13
J gene: TRBJ1-1
D gene: -
clone size: -
CDR3 DNA: TGTGCCAGCAGCTTAGGCCGGGGTAGAGGCACTGAAGCTTTCTTT
CDR3 protein: CASSLGRGRGTEAFF

V gene: TRBV3-1/TRBV3-2
J gene: TRBJ1-1
D gene: TRBD1
clone size: -
CDR3 DNA: TGTGCCAGCAGCCAAGGGGACAGGGGCCCTGAAGCTTTCTTT
CDR3 protein: CASSQGDRGPEAFF

V gene: TRBV21-1
J gene: TRBJ2-7
D gene: -
clone size: -
CDR3 DNA: TGTGCCAGAGTCAGGGGGCTCACCTACGAGCAGTACTTC
CDR3 protein: CARVRGLTYEQYF

V gene: TRBV5-1
J gene: TRBJ2-7
D gene: TRBD1
clone size: -
CDR3 DNA: TGCGCCAGCAGCTTGGGACAGGGGGCTAACTCCTACGAGCAGTACTTC
CDR3 protein: CASSLGQGANSYEQYF

V gene: TRBV5-1
J gene: TRBJ1-6
D gene: -
clone size: -
CDR3 DNA: TGCGCCAGCAGCCCCGGACACGCAAATTCACCCCTCCACTTT
CDR3 protein: CASSPGHANSPLHF

V gene: TRBV5-1
J gene: TRBJ2-3
D gene: -
clone size: once
CDR3 DNA: TGCGCCAGCAGCTTGGCTCAGCCGGGGGTTTCAGATACGCAGTATTTT
CDR3 protein: CASSLAQPGVSDTQYF

V gene: TRBV24-1
J gene: TRBJ2-2
D gene: TRBD1
clone size: few
CDR3 DNA: TGTGCCACCAGTGATTCTGGACAGGCGAACACCGGGGAGCTGTTTTTT
CDR3 protein: CATSDSGQANTGELFF

V gene: TRBV6-5
J gene: TRBJ2-4
D gene: -
clone size: -
CDR3 DNA: TGTGCCAGCAGCCGAACGGACAGACATAAAAACATTCAGTACTTC
CDR3 protein: CASSRTDRHKNIQYF

V gene: TRBV6-6
J gene: TRBJ1-5
D gene: TRBD1
clone size: few
CDR3 DNA: TGTGCCAGCAGACTGACAGGGGACAATCAGCCCCAGCATTTT
CDR3 protein: CASRLTGDNQPQHF

V gene: TRBV4-1
J gene: TRBJ2-7
D gene: TRBD2
clone size: few
CDR3 DNA: TGCGCCAGCAGCCCGGCCGGGGGGGAGACCTACGAGCAGTACTTC
CDR3 protein: CASSPAGGETYEQYF

V gene: TRBV7-2
J gene: TRBJ1-3
D gene: -
clone size: -
CDR3 DNA: TGTGCCAGCAGCCCATCCTCGGAGTCTGGAAACACCATATATTTT
CDR3 protein: CASSPSSESGNTIYF

V gene: TRBV2
J gene: TRBJ1-2
D gene: TRBD1
clone size: few
CDR3 DNA: TGTGCCAGCACAAGGGACAGAGCCTATGGCTACACCTTC
CDR3 protein: CASTRDRAYGYTF

V gene: TRBV10-3
J gene: TRBJ2-3
D gene: TRBD2
clone size: -
CDR3 DNA: TGTGCCATCAGTACCGGGACTAGCCTTTGGGGCACAGATACGCAGTATTTT
CDR3 protein: CAISTGTSLWGTDTQYF

V gene: TRBV19
J gene: TRBJ1-5
D gene: -
clone size: -
CDR3 DNA: TGTGCCAGTACCCCAGGGTATGGTAATCAGCCCCAGCATTTT
CDR3 protein: CASTPGYGNQPQHF

V gene: TRBV12-3/TRBV12-4
J gene: TRBJ1-3
D gene: -
clone size: -
CDR3 DNA: TGTGCCAGCAGTTTACAATCTGGAAACACCATATATTTT
CDR3 protein: CASSLQSGNTIYF

V gene: TRBV5-4
J gene: TRBJ1-6
D gene: -
clone size: -
CDR3 DNA: TGTGCCAGCAGCTTAAAGGCCAGGGGTAATTCACCCCTCCACTTT
CDR3 protein: CASSLKARGNSPLHF

V gene: TRBV7-9
J gene: TRBJ1-5
D gene: -
clone size: -
CDR3 DNA: TGTGCCAGCAGCCAAACAGCACAGCCCCAGCATTTT
CDR3 protein: CASSQTAQPQHF

V gene: TRBV10-3
J gene: TRBJ1-2
D gene: TRBD1
clone size: -
CDR3 DNA: TGTGCCATCAGTGGCGGGACAGGGCAAGGATTAGGCTACACCTTC
CDR3 protein: CAISGGTGQGLGYTF

V gene: TRBV5-4
J gene: TRBJ1-6
D gene: TRBD1
clone size: -
CDR3 DNA: TGTGCCAGCAGCTTGGGGTACGCAGGGGGTAATTCACCCCTCCACTTT
CDR3 protein: CASSLGYAGGNSPLHF

V gene: TRBV6-2/TRBV6-3
J gene: TRBJ2-5
D gene: TRBD1
clone size: -
CDR3 DNA: TGTGCCAGCAGTGACAGGGAGAGGGAGACCCAGTACTTC
CDR3 protein: CASSDRERETQYF

V gene: TRBV7-2
J gene: TRBJ1-2
D gene: -
clone size: -
CDR3 DNA: TGTGCCAGCCGCTCACTCGGACGGACTGCGGGCTACACCTTC
CDR3 protein: CASRSLGRTAGYTF

V gene: TRBV5-6
J gene: TRBJ2-3
D gene: TRBD1
clone size: -
CDR3 DNA: TGTGCCAGCAGCCACGGGACAGTTACAGATACGCAGTATTTT
CDR3 protein: CASSHGTVTDTQYF

V gene: TRBV27
J gene: TRBJ2-1
D gene: -
clone size: -
CDR3 DNA: TGTGCCGTCAAGGGTGTGCGGGGAGTTCTTGCTGAGCAGTTCTTC
CDR3 protein: CAVKGVRGVLAEQFF